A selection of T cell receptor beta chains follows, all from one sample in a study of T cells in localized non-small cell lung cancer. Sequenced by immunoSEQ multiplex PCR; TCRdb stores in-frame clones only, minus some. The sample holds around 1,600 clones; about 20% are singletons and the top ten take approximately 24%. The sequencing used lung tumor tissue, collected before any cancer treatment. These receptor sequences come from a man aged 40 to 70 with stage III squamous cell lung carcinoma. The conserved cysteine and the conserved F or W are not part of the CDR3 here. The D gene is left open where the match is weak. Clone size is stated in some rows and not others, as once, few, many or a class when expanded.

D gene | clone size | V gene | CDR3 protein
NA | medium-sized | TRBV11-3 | ASSLSGGLAEAF
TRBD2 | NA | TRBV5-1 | ASSLAGGGETQY
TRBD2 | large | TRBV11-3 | ASSPTSGGLYEQY
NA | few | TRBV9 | ASSPRVAAGANVLT
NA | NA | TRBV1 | ASSPVAGSSDTQY
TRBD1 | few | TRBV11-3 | ASTGQVGDNEQF
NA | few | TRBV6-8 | ASSYSGGFQH
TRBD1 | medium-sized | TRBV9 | ASSEAGGQGYYGYT
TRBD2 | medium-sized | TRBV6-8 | ASSRLAGPYEQY
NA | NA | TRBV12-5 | APVSQSSYNSPLH
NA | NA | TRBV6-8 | ASNPAADRGNTEAF
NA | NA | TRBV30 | AWSLGGTGELF
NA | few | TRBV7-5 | ASSPRETRTDTQY
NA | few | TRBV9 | ASSRTGQNQPQH
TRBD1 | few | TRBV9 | ASRERLTGANQPQH
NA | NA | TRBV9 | ASSAAVAYEQY
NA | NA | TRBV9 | ASTRTSSYNEQF
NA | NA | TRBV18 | ASSREAGNTIY
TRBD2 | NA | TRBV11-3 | ASSSGLAGDNEQF
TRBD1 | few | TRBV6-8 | ASSRGQGAFYEQY
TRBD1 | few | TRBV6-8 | ASSKGKGQGYLSAGELF
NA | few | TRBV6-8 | ASSSRRTGQPLLPNYGYT
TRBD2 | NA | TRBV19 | ASIHTSGGTATGELF
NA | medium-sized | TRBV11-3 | ASSSGLFTDTQY